What follows describes a single TCR beta chain. This entry comes from a study of OX40 agonist ivuxolimab in advanced cancers. Study-level information: Age averaged around 58 years (range about 20 to 79), and less than 85% were male.

With 1 base clipped from V and 5 bases from J, the junction kept 4 bases outside the gene matches. This CDR3 is 14 amino acids long. CDR1 is LNHNV and CDR2 is YYDKDF in the germline V gene (reference sequence). The repertoire was sequenced with immunoSEQ multiplex PCR; TCRdb's copy has only in-frame clones and lacks some. The data hold about 73,000 clones, with about nine tenths observed a single time. Sequenced material: CD4+ or CD8+ T cells sorted from blood, taken in a trial of the OX40 agonist ivuxolimab. The sequence derives from an adult with an advanced solid tumor such as melanoma, head and neck, liver or kidney cancer. V and J are TRBV15 and TRBJ2-7, with 8 bases matching TRBD1. The CDR3 here is CATSRAGGQNEQYF. As DNA, the CDR3 is TGTGCCACCAGCAGAGCAGGGGGCCAAAACGAGCAGTACTTC.